This T cell receptor (beta chain) was sequenced for a study of low-dose radiotherapy and immunotherapy resistance in tumors. The PCR that amplified TCRs ran for approximately 20 cycles, relying on a constant-region primer and a V-primer adapter. TCRdb ran MiXCR on the reads and lists one entry per CDR3 protein. The sample has some 52,000 distinct CDR3 sequences; 33% are singletons. The germline CDR1 and CDR2 sequences are MNHEY and SVGEGT. Between the trimmed V and J ends, which lost 6 bases and 2 bases, there was a span of 11 bases. The CDR3 is 14 amino acids. By sample fraction, this clonotype is medium-sized. Time point meaning: after trial treatment. The treatment here: LDRT plus nivolumab, ipilimumab, low-dose cyclophosphamide and aspirin (RACIN trial).

V is TRBV6-2 or TRBV6-3 and J is TRBJ2-1; D might be TRBD1 (6 bases). The material was PBMCs, obtained after low-dose radiotherapy plus immunotherapy. The source of this sequence is a male donor with rectosigmoid adenocarcinoma. This CDR3 is CASRGGGPYNEQFF. The CDR3 DNA sequence: TGTGCCAGCAGGGGTGGGGGCCCCTACAATGAGCAGTTCTTC.